The 29 T cell receptor beta chains below come from one sample, sequenced in a study of graft-versus-host responses after intestinal transplantation. The protocol was immunoSEQ multiplex PCR, while the TCRdb copy is restricted to in-frame clones and leaves out a portion. The repertoire holds approximately 89,000 clones, 80% to 95% seen once, with roughly 15% in the top ten. The sequencing here drew on PBMCs, taken about 450 days after intestinal transplant. These receptors were taken from a human patient who received an intestinal transplant, so some T cells may come from the graft donor.

V usage is TRBV13 and J usage is TRBJ2-2; 8 bases are a match to TRBD2. The CDR3 contains 16 residues. Germline assignment: CDR1 PRHDT and CDR2 FYEKMQ (reference sequence). V gave up 1 base and J gave up 7 bases; unmatched junction bases: 8. The CDR3 region has the DNA TGTGCCAGCAGCTTAGCAACAGCGGGGGAGGACGGGGAGCTGTTTTTT. Amino acid sequence: CASSLATAGEDGELFF.

In this sample, this clone turned up a few times. The chain is built from TRBV27 and TRBJ1-1; 7 bases agree with TRBD1. Germline trimming cut 6 bases from V and 1 base from J; bases unmatched to any gene: 2. The CDR3 has 13 amino acids. Germline V gene sequence: CDR1 MNHEY, CDR2 SMNVEV (reference sequence). For the CDR3, the DNA is TGTGCCAGCAGATGGGACAGGAACACTGAAGCTTTCTTT. This translates into CASRWDRNTEAFF.

This chain links TRBV4-1 with TRBJ2-2; 14 nucleotides align to TRBD2. V lost 3 bases, J lost 5 bases, and 8 bases stayed unmatched. The CDR3 extends over 18 amino acids. In germline, CDR1 is MGHRA, CDR2 YSYEKL. This chain's CDR3 is CASSHPLRLAGGTGELFF. Written as DNA, the CDR3 is TGCGCCAGCAGCCACCCACTGAGACTAGCGGGGGGGACCGGGGAGCTGTTTTTT.

The rearrangement uses TRBV5-1 and TRBJ1-1, with a possible D match to TRBD1 (5 bases). Trimming shortened V by 7 bases and J by 0 bases, and 13 bases separated the two germline ends. CDR1 and CDR2 from the germline V gene are SGHRS and YFSETQ. The CDR3 is 14 amino acids. The DNA of the CDR3 is TGCGCCAGCCATGTCAGGGCCATGAACACTGAAGCTTTCTTT. Protein product: CASHVRAMNTEAFF.

The rearrangement links TRBV6-5 to TRBJ2-7, with 11 bases fitting TRBD1. V lost 0 bases and J lost 6; bases outside the gene matches: 4. The CDR3 consists of 15 residues. CDR1 is MNHEY and CDR2 is SVGAGI in the germline V gene. The CDR3 is CASSYSLGTGGEQYF. Here the CDR3 DNA reads TGTGCCAGCAGTTACTCGTTGGGGACAGGGGGCGAGCAGTACTTC.

The V call is TRBV7-2, the J call TRBJ2-1; D is unclear. Germline CDR1 reads SGHTA; CDR2 reads FQGNSA. CDR3 length equals 14 residues. V lost 0 bases, J lost 3 bases, and 6 bases lay in between. The CDR3 here is CASSLAARYNEQFF. The CDR3 coding sequence is TGTGCCAGCAGCTTAGCGGCACGCTACAATGAGCAGTTCTTC.

The rearrangement links TRBV6-6 to TRBJ1-2; D is unresolved. CDR1 MNHNY and CDR2 SVGAGI come from the germline V gene (reference sequence). Trimming cost V 0 bases and J 8 bases, with 10 bases left between them. This CDR3 is 13 amino acids long. The DNA for the CDR3 is TGTGCCAGCAGTTACTCGGGTCCGATGGGCTACACCTTC. Encoded protein: CASSYSGPMGYTF.

The chain recombines TRBV6-1 with TRBJ2-6; D possibly corresponds to TRBD1 (6 bases). Germline values: CDR1 MNHNS, CDR2 SASEGT. CDR3 length equals 16 residues. The V end was cut by 1 base, the J end by 2 bases, with 9 bases between. CDR3 coding DNA: TGTGCCAGCAGTGAAGAGCCAGGGGCTGGGGCCAACGTCCTGACTTTC. Translating gives CASSEEPGAGANVLTF.

This clone was seen a single time. The chain employs TRBV7-2 and TRBJ2-1; D gene unclear. Trimming shortened V by 5 bases and J by 8 bases, and 16 bases separated the two germline ends. The CDR3 totals 14 residues. The germline V gene encodes CDR1 SGHTA and CDR2 FQGNSA. The CDR3 reads CASSPRPVPDEQFF. In nucleotides, the CDR3 is TGTGCCAGCAGCCCCCGGCCCGTCCCGGATGAGCAGTTCTTC.

With respect to this clone: Different DNA sequences within this sample yield the same CDR3. The rearrangement links TRBV2 to TRBJ1-4, with D uncertain. With 8 bases removed from V and 0 bases from J, the gap between germline ends came to 10 bases. Germline values: CDR1 SNHLY, CDR2 FYNNEI. The CDR3 totals 14 residues. CDR3 loop: CASGRTATNEKLFF. In DNA form, the CDR3 reads TGTGCCAGCGGTAGGACGGCAACTAATGAAAAACTGTTTTTT.

The J gene is TRBJ1-3, the V gene TRBV7-9; D gene ambiguous. Trimming took 4 bases from V and 4 from J, leaving 8 bases between them. Germline V CDR1 and CDR2: SEHNR, FQNEAQ (reference sequence). The CDR3 totals 13 residues. This CDR3 reads CASSYQWGNTIYF. The DNA for the CDR3 is TGTGCCAGCAGCTACCAGTGGGGAAACACCATATATTTT.

The rearrangement joins TRBV19 to TRBJ2-5; TRBD2 agrees at 12 bases. CDR3 size: 19 residues. Germline-derived CDR1 and CDR2 are LNHDA and SQIVND (reference sequence). J lost 1 base, V lost 4 bases, and 13 bases had no gene match. This CDR3 is CASSNRITGLAGTQETQYF. DNA of the CDR3: TGTGCCAGTAGTAATAGGATAACTGGACTAGCGGGGACCCAAGAGACCCAGTACTTC.

The rearrangement links TRBV7-9 to TRBJ1-1; a weak D match, TRBD1 (5 bases). Trimming stripped 0 bases from V and 3 bases from J, with 11 bases between. The CDR3 has 15 amino acids. From germline, CDR1 is SEHNR and CDR2 FQNEAQ (reference sequence). In DNA form, the CDR3 reads TGTGCCAGCAGCTTAGCGCGACAGATCGACACTGAAGCTTTCTTT. It is translated as CASSLARQIDTEAFF.

V gene TRBV5-6 combines with J gene TRBJ2-7; 7 bases are shared with TRBD1. The CDR3 extends over 12 amino acids. Germline CDR1 SGHDT, CDR2 YYEEEE. V shed 4 bases, J shed 9 bases, and the junction held 7 bases outside the gene matches. The CDR3 spells CASSRDSGRQYF. The CDR3 DNA follows: TGTGCCAGCAGCCGGGACAGTGGGCGGCAGTACTTC. Complete variable domain (other parts from reference TRBV5-6 and TRBJ2-7): DAGVTQSPTHLIKTRGQQVTLRCSPKSGHDTVSWYQQALGQGPQFIFQYYEEEERQRGNFPDRFSGHQFPNYSSELNVNALLLGDSALYLCASSRDSGRQYFGPGTRLTVT.

With respect to this clone: The sample carries other DNA sequences with the same CDR3. The chain couples TRBV18 to TRBJ1-1; TRBD1 might be the D (6 bases). Germline V lookup: CDR1 KGHSH, CDR2 LQKENI. The CDR3 consists of 15 residues. V was shortened by 6 bases and J by 1 base, with 15 bases between the two germline ends. CDR3 in DNA: TGTGCCAGCTCCCCTCAGGGGACTGCGAACACTGAAGCTTTCTTT. Translation gives CASSPQGTANTEAFF.

The J gene is TRBJ1-1, the V gene TRBV9; perhaps TRBD1 as D (5 bases). CDR3 length equals 12 residues. Trimming pared 0 bases from V and 10 bases from J, leaving 10 bases between. CDR1 and CDR2 (germline): SGDLS, YYNGEE. The CDR3 nucleotides read TGTGCCAGCAGCGTAGGGTTTGGGGGAGCTTTCTTT. Translated, it gives CASSVGFGGAFF.

This clone was found once. This chain connects TRBV18 to TRBJ2-3; D is perhaps TRBD2 (6 bases). Trimming removed 3 bases from V and 5 bases from J, with 15 bases in between. This CDR3 is built from 15 residues. The germline V gene encodes CDR1 KGHSH and CDR2 LQKENI. The CDR3 nucleotides read TGTGCCAGCTCACCGGGGACTGAGGAAGGAGATACGCAGTATTTT. This sequence encodes CASSPGTEEGDTQYF. The full variable domain, with the rest looked up from reference TRBV18 and TRBJ2-3, is NAGVMQNPRHLVRRRGQEARLRCSPMKGHSHVYWYRQLPEEGLKFMVYLQKENIIDESGMPKERFSAEFPKEGPSILRIQQVVRGDSAAYFCASSPGTEEGDTQYFGPGTRLTVL.

The chain has TRBV6-5 and TRBJ1-4; a possible D gene is TRBD1 (5 bases). The CDR3 totals 11 residues. The germline V gene has CDR1 MNHEY and CDR2 SVGAGI. Trimming cost V 3 bases and J 10 bases, with 6 bases left between them. CDR3 protein: CASSYGGKLFF. The CDR3 DNA sequence: TGTGCCAGCAGTTATGGGGGAAAACTGTTTTTT.

The chain recombines TRBV10-3 with TRBJ2-7; 9 positions match TRBD2. CDR1 is ENHRY, CDR2 SYGVKD, per germline. The CDR3 runs 14 residues. V trimming: 8 bases; J trimming: 5 bases; junction bases outside the gene matches: 10. The CDR3 protein is CAIWWAGGPHEQYF. The DNA for the CDR3 is TGTGCCATCTGGTGGGCGGGGGGGCCACACGAGCAGTACTTC.

The rearrangement uses TRBV9 and TRBJ2-5; TRBD1 aligns across 8 bases. The germline V gene encodes CDR1 SGDLS and CDR2 YYNGEE. There are 15 residues in the CDR3. Trimming took 0 bases from V and 1 from J; bases not matched to a gene: 2. CDR3 amino acids: CASSVGTGGQETQYF. CDR3 sequence (DNA): TGTGCCAGCAGCGTAGGTACAGGGGGCCAAGAGACCCAGTACTTC.

The gene calls are TRBV10-3 and TRBJ2-4; TRBD1 or TRBD2 may be the D gene (5 bases each). V was shortened by 0 bases and J by 4 bases, with 13 bases between the two germline ends. The germline V gene encodes CDR1 ENHRY and CDR2 SYGVKD. This CDR3 spans 16 amino acids. The CDR3 spells CAISESRGVGKNIQYF. The DNA of the CDR3 is TGTGCCATCAGTGAGTCGAGGGGAGTGGGGAAAAACATTCAGTACTTC.

The chain carries TRBV2 and TRBJ1-5, with D possibly matching TRBD1 (5 bases). V dropped 6 bases and J dropped 2 bases, with 8 bases sitting between them. The CDR3 length is 13 residues. In germline, CDR1 is SNHLY, CDR2 FYNNEI. This CDR3 reads CASRVQGNQPQHF. The DNA of the CDR3 is TGTGCCAGCAGGGTACAGGGCAATCAGCCCCAGCATTTT.

The CDR3 DNA is TGTGCCAGCAGCTTGAGACTTGACTATGGCTACACCTTC. Its protein product is CASSLRLDYGYTF. V and J are TRBV7-9 and TRBJ1-2; D remains unclear. CDR1 and CDR2 from the germline V gene are SEHNR and FQNEAQ (reference sequence). This CDR3 is 13 amino acids long. V was trimmed by 3 bases and J by 3 bases, leaving 8 bases between them.

The V call is TRBV4-1, the J call TRBJ1-2; tentatively, D is TRBD1 (6 bases). There are 13 residues in the CDR3. The V end was cut by 3 bases, the J end by 8 bases, with 13 bases between. The germline V gene has CDR1 MGHRA and CDR2 YSYEKL. The CDR3 bases are TGCGCCAGCAGCCATGGGGGGGCGCGAGGCTACACCTTC. This codes for CASSHGGARGYTF.

The chain employs TRBV7-9 and TRBJ1-1, with TRBD1 identical over 7 bases. Germline CDR1 and CDR2: SEHNR and FQNEAQ (reference sequence). The V and J ends lost 5 bases and 11 bases, in that order; junction bases with no gene match: 17. The CDR3 length is 15 residues. The CDR3 loop reads CASSLRDRRWAAAFF. The DNA of the CDR3 is TGTGCCAGCAGCCTTCGGGACAGACGTTGGGCGGCGGCTTTCTTT.

The chain combines TRBV9 with TRBJ2-3; unclear D gene. The germline V gene has CDR1 SGDLS and CDR2 YYNGEE. The V gene lost 4 bases and the J gene lost 4 bases, with 10 bases spanning the gap. The CDR3 is made up of 13 amino acids. The CDR3 protein is CASSNAEADTQYF. The CDR3 region has the DNA TGTGCCAGCAGCAACGCCGAGGCAGATACGCAGTATTTT.

This sequence joins TRBV19 and TRBJ2-1; the D gene is possibly TRBD2 (5 bases). The CDR3 contains 14 residues. Trimming removed 2 bases at V and 9 bases at J, with 14 bases between. Germline assignment: CDR1 LNHDA and CDR2 SQIVND (reference sequence). Here the CDR3 DNA reads TGTGCCAGTAGTATATCCTCGTCTAGCCTTGAGCAGTTCTTC. This encodes CASSISSSSLEQFF.

This sequence joins TRBV27 and TRBJ2-7, with D possibly being TRBD1 or TRBD2 (5 bases each). With 0 bases removed from V and 2 bases from J, the gap between germline ends came to 8 bases. CDR1 and CDR2 (germline): MNHEY, SMNVEV (reference sequence). CDR3 size: 14 residues. In DNA form, the CDR3 reads TGTGCCAGCAGTTTATCGGGGGTAACCTACGAGCAGTACTTC. This gives the protein CASSLSGVTYEQYF.

This clone was detected a few times. The chain recombines TRBV13 with TRBJ1-4, with D unclear. Germline V gene sequence: CDR1 PRHDT, CDR2 FYEKMQ (reference sequence). V lost 4 bases, J lost 8 bases, and 11 bases lay in between. The CDR3 totals 13 residues. For the CDR3, the DNA is TGTGCCAGCAGCTCGCCACTAGCCGAAAAACTGTTTTTT. This translates into CASSSPLAEKLFF. Complete variable domain (other parts from reference TRBV13 and TRBJ1-4): AAGVIQSPRHLIKEKRETATLKCYPIPRHDTVYWYQQGPGQDPQFLISFYEKMQSDKGSIPDRFSAQQFSDYHSELNMSSLELGDSALYFCASSSPLAEKLFFGSGTQLSVL.